The T cell receptor beta chain described here comes from a study of spatial heterogeneity in lung cancer. Study-level background: Beta-chain sequences consistently outnumbered alpha-chain sequences in detection.

This clonotype was detected many times. TCRdb called the 5' RACE reads again in MiXCR, with one record for every CDR3 protein. The data show about 12,000 distinct CDR3 sequences, with roughly 6.4% seen just once and around a tenth held by the top ten. The time point: sample taken at primary tumor resection. No cells were sorted before sequencing. The whole RNA sequenced was extracted from tumor, nontumor lung or frozen PBMC. The donor group consisted of 72 patients who had untreated, early-stage non-small cell lung cancer. The material was normal lung tissue next to the tumor, obtained at surgery. This TCR was recovered from a male donor with early-stage non-small cell lung cancer.

For the CDR3, the DNA is TGCAGTGCTAGTCGCCGCCCGAACACTGAAGCTTTCTTT. This codes for CSASRRPNTEAFF. The rearrangement uses TRBV20-1 and TRBJ1-1; D not resolved. V was trimmed by 3 bases and J by 1 base, leaving 9 bases between them. The germline gives CDR1 DFQATT, CDR2 SNEGSKA (reference sequence). The CDR3 runs 13 residues.